The clone carrying this TCR beta chain was detected a few times. TCR beta sequences were obtained from blood CD8+ and CD4+ T cells. Negative magnetic isolation gave CD8+ and CD4+ cells; FACS enriched CD8+ TEMRA. With random hexamers, reverse transcription was performed on roughly 0.5 to 1 ug of RNA. immunoSEQ multiplex PCR amplified TCR beta CDR3 across 54 Vbeta, 13 Jbeta. TCRdb re-analysed the immunoSEQ multiplex PCR reads in MiXCR, keeping a single row per CDR3 protein. The sample carries 190,000 or so distinct CDR3 sequences, 95% recorded once. The source of the sample is a study of CD8 T cells in Susac syndrome. The sequencing input was CD4+ T cells from PBMCs. This clonotype was obtained from a human donor with multiple sclerosis.

Written as DNA, the CDR3 is TGCAGTGCTAGAGACAGGGGCCCGAACACTGAAGCTTTCTTT. Its protein product is CSARDRGPNTEAFF. The V gene is TRBV20-1, the J gene TRBJ1-1; D is perhaps TRBD1 (6 bases). This CDR3 is 14 amino acids long. Trimming pared 0 bases from V and 1 base from J, leaving 9 bases between. Germline CDR1 reads DFQATT; CDR2 reads SNEGSKA (reference sequence).